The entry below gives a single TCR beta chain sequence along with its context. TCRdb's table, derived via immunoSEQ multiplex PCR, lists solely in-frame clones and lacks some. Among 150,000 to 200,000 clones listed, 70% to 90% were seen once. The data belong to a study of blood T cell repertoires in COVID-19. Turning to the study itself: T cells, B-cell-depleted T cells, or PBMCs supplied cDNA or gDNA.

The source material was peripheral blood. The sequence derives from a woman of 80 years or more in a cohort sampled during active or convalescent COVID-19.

The CDR3 coding sequence is TGTGCCAGCTCACCACAGAGCTCCTACAATGAGCAGTTCTTC. Its translation is CASSPQSSYNEQFF. The genes are TRBV18 and TRBJ2-1; no reliable D call. The germline V gene encodes CDR1 KGHSH and CDR2 LQKENI. Trimming took 1 base from V and 0 from J, leaving 4 bases between them. This CDR3 is built from 14 residues.